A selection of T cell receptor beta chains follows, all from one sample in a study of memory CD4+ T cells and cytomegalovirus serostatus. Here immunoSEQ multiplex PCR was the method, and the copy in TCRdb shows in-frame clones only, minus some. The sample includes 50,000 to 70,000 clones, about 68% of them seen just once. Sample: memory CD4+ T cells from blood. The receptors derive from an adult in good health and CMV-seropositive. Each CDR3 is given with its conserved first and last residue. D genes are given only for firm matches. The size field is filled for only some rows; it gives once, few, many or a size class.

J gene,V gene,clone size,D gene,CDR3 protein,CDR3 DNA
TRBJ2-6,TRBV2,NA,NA,CASSEVGGGHTNVLTF,TGTGCCAGCAGTGAAGTGGGGGGGGGACACACCAACGTCCTGACTTTC
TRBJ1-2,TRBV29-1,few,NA,CSVVVEGNVGYTF,TGCAGCGTTGTCGTGGAGGGTAACGTTGGCTACACCTTC
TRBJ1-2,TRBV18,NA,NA,CASSPPTGVDNYGYTF,TGTGCCAGCTCACCACCGACTGGGGTTGATAACTATGGCTACACCTTC
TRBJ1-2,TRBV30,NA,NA,CAWSPNKSYGYTF,TGTGCCTGGAGCCCGAACAAATCATATGGCTACACCTTC
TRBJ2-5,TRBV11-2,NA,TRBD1,CASSPRTGGSSETQYF,TGTGCCAGCAGCCCCCGAACAGGGGGCTCGTCAGAGACCCAGTACTTC
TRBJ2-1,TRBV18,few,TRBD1,CASSPPGTANYNEQFF,TGTGCCAGCTCACCACCGGGGACAGCCAACTACAATGAGCAGTTCTTC
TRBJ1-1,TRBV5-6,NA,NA,CASSLFARRLNTEAFF,TGTGCCAGCAGCTTGTTTGCTAGACGCCTGAACACTGAAGCTTTCTTT
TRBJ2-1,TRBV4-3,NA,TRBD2,CASSQSFGLAGRHPFF,TGCGCCAGCAGCCAATCTTTCGGACTAGCGGGCCGTCATCCGTTCTTC
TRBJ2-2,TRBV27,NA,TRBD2,CASSLTSGSGGELFF,TGTGCCAGCAGTTTAACTAGCGGGAGTGGGGGGGAGCTGTTTTTT
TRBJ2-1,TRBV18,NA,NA,CASSPRRGNEQFF,TGTGCCAGCTCACCGAGACGGGGCAATGAGCAGTTCTTC
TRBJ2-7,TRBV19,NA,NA,CASSPQRGSYEQYF,TGTGCCAGTAGCCCCCAGAGGGGATCCTACGAGCAGTACTTC
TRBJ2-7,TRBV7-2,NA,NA,CASSSSGEQYF,TGTGCCAGCAGCTCCTCGGGGGAGCAGTACTTC
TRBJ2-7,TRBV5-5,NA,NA,CASSLSFGADRAYEQYF,TGTGCCAGCAGCTTGAGTTTTGGGGCGGACAGAGCCTACGAGCAGTACTTC
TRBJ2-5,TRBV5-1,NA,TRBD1,CASSLMDRLETQYF,TGCGCCAGCAGCCTTATGGACAGGCTAGAGACCCAGTACTTC